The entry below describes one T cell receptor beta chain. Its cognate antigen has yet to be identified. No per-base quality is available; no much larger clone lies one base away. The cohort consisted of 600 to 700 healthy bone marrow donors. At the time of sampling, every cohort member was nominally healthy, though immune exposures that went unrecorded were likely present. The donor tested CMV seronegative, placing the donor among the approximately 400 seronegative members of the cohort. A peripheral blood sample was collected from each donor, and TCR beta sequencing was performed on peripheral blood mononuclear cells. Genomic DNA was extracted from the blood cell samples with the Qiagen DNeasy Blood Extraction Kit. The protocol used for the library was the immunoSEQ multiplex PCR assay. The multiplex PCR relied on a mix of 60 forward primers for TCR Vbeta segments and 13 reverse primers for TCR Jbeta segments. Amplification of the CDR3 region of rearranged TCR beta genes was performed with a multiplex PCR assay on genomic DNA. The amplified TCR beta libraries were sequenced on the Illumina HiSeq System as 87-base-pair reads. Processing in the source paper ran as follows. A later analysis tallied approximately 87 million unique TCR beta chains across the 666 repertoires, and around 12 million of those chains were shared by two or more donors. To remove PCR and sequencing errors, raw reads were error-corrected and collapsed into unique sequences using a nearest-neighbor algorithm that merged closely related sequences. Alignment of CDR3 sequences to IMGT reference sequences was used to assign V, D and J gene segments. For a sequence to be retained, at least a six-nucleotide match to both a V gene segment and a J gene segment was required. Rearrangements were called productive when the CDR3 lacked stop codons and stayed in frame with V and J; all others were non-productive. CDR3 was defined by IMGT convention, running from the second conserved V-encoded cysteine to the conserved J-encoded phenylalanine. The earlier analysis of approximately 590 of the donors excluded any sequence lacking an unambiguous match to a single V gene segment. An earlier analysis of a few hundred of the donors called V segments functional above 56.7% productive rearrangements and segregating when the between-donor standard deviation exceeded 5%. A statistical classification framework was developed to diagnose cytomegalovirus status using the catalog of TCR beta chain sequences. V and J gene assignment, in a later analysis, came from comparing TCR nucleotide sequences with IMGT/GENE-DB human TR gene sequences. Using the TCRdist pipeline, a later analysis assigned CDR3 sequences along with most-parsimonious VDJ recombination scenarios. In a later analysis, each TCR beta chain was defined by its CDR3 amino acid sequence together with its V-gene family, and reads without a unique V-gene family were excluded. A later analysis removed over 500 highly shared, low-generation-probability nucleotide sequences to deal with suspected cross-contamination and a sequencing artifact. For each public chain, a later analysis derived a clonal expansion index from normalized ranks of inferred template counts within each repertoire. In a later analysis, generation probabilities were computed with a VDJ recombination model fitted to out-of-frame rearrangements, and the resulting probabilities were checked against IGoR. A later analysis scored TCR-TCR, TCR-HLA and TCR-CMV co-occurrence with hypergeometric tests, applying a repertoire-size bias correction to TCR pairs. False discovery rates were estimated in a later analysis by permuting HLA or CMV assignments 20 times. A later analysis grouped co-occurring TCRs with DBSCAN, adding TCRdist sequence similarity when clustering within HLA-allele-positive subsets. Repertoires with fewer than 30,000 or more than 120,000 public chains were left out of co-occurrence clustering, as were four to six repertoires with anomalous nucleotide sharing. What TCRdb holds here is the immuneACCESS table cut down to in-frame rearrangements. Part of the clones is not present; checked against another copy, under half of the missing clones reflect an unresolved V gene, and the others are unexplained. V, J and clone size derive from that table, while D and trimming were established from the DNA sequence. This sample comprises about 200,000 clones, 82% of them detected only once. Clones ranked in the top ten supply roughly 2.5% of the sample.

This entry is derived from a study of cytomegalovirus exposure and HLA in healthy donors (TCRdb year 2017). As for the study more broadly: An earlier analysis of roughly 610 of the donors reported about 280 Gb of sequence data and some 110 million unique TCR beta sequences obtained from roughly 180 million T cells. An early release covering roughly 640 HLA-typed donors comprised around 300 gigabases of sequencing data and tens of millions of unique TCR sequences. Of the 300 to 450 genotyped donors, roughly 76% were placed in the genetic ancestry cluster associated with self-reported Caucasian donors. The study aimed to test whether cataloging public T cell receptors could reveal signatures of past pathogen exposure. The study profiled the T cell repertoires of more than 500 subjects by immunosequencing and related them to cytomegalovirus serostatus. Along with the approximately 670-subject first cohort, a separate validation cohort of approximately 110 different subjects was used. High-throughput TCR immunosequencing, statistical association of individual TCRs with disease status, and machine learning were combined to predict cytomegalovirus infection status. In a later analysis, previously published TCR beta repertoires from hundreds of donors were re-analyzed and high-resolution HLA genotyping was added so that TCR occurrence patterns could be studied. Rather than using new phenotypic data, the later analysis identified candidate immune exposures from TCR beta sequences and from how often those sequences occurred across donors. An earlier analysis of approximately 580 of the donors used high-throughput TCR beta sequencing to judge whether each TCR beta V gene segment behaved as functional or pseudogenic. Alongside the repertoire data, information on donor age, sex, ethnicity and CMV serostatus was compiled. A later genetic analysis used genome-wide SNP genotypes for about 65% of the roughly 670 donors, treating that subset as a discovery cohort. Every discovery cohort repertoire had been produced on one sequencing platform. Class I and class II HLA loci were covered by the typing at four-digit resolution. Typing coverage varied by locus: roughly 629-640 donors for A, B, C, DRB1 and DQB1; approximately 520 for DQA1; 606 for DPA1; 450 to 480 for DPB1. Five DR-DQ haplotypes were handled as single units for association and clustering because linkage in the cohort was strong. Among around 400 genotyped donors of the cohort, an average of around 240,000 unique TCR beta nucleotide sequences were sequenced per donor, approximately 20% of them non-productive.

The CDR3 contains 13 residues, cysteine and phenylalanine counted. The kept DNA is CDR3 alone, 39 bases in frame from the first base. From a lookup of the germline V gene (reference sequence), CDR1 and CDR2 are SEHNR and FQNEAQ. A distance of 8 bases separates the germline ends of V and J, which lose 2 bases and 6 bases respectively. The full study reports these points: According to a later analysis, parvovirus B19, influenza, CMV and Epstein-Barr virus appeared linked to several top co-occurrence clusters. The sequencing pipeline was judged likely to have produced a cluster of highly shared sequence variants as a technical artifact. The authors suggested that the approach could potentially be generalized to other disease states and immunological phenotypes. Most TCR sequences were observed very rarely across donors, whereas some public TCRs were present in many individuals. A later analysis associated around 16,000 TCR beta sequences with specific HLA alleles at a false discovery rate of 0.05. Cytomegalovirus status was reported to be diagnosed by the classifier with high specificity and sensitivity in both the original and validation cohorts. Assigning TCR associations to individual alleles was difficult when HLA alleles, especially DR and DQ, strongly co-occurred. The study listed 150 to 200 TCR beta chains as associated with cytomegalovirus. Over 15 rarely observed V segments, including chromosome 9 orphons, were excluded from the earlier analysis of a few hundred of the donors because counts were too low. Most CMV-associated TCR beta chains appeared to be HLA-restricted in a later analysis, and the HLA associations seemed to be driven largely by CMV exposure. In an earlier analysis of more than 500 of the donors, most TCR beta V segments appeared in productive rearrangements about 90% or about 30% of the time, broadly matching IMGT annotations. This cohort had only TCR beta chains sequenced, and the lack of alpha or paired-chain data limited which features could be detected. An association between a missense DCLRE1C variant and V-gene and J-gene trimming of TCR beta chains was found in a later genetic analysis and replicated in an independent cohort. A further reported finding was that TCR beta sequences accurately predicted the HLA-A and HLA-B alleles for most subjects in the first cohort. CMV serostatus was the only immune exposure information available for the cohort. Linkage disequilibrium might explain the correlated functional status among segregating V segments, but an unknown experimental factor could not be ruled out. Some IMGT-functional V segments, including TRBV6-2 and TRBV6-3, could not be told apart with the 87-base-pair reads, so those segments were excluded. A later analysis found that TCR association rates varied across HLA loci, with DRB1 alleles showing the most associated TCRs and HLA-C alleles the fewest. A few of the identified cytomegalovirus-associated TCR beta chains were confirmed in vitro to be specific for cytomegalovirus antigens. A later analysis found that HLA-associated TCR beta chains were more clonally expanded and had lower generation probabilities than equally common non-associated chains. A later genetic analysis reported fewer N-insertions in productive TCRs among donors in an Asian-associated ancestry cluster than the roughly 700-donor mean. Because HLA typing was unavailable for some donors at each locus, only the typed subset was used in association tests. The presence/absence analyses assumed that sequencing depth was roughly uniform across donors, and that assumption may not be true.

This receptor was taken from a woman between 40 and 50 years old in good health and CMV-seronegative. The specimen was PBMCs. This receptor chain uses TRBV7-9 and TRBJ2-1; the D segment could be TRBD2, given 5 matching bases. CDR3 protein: CASSLTRGNEQFF. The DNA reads TGTGCCAGCAGCTTAACTAGAGGCAATGAGCAGTTCTTC.